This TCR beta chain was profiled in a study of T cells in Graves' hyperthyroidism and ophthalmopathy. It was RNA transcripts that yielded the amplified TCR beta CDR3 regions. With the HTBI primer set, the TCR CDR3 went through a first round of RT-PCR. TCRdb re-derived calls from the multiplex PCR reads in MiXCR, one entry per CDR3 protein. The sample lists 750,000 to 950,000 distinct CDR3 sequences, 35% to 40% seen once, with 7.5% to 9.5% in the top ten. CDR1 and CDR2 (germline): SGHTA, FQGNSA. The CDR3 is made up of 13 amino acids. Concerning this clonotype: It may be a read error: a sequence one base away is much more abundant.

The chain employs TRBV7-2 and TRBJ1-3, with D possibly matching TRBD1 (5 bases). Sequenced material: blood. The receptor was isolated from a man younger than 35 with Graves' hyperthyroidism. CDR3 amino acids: CASRRESTDTVYF. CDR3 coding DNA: TGTGCCAGCAGGAGGGAATCAACGGACACCGTATATTTT. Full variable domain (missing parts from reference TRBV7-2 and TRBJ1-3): GAGVSQSPSNKVTEKGKDVELRCDPISGHTALYWYRQSLGQGLEFLIYFQGNSAPDKSGLPSDRFSAERTGGSVSTLTIQRTQQEDSAVYLCASRRESTDTVYFGEGSWLTVV.